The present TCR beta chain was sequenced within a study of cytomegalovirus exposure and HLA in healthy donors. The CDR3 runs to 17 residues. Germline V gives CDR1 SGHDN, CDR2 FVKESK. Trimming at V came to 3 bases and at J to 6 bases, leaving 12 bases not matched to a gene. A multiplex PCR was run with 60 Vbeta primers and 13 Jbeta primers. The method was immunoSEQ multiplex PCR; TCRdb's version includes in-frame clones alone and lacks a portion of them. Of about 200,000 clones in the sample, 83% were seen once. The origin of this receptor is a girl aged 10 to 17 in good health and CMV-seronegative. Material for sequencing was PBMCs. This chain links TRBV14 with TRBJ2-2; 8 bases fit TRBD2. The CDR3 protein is CASSHTGTTGRAGELFF. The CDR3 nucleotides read TGTGCCAGCAGCCATACCGGGACAACCGGGAGGGCCGGGGAGCTGTTTTTT.